This TCR beta chain stems from a study of OX40 agonist ivuxolimab in advanced cancers. Overall study context: The patients received agonistic anti-OX40 (CD134) antibody ivuxolimab.

TCRdb keeps only in-frame clones here, not all; method: immunoSEQ multiplex PCR. This table has tens of thousands of clones, roughly 87% appearing once. This specimen was CD4+ or CD8+ T cells sorted from blood, taken in a trial of the OX40 agonist ivuxolimab. The clonotype was recovered from an adult with an advanced solid tumor such as melanoma, head and neck, liver or kidney cancer.

CDR3 protein: CASSTGGFNSPLHF. The CDR3 DNA is TGTGCCAGCAGCACAGGGGGCTTTAATTCACCCCTCCACTTT. The chain joins TRBV6-5 to TRBJ1-6, with 9 bases fitting TRBD1. CDR1 is MNHEY and CDR2 is SVGAGI in the germline V gene. The CDR3 consists of 14 residues. The V and J ends lost 6 bases and 6 bases, in that order; junction bases with no gene match: 3.